This T cell receptor beta chain comes out of a study of blood T cells in healthy people across ages. As concerns this clonotype: Its specificity is unknown. This may stem from a read error, because a much larger clone lies one nucleotide away.

Combining a sample-barcoded 5' primer with a J-beta primer mix, a second PCR ran for roughly 7 to 12 cycles. TCRdb re-analysed the 5' RACE reads in MiXCR, keeping a single row per CDR3 protein. Of about 830,000 distinct CDR3 sequences in the sample, around two thirds are singletons; the top ten hold 28%. Study conclusions and caveats: Strong correlation was found linking TCR beta diversity to naive T cell percentage. PBMCs were not sorted, which prevented a conclusive comparison of naive versus antigen-experienced cells.

This CDR3 is 14 amino acids long. Germline CDR1 and CDR2: LGHNA and YSLEER. Sequencing was performed on blood. This sequence originates from a man under 40 in good health. This chain connects TRBV4-3 to TRBJ2-5; D is uncertain. Judging by the DNA end, TRBJ2-7 fits better; the J call may be wrong. This CDR3 is CASSQRSWSSEQYF. CDR3 nucleotides: TGCGCCAGCAGCCAAAGGTCATGGTCGAGCGAGCAGTACTTC.